This T cell receptor beta chain was identified during a study of blood T cell repertoires in COVID-19. This CDR3 contains 16 residues. Germline CDR1 and CDR2: SGHDN and FVKESK. With 0 bases removed from V and 3 bases from J, the gap between germline ends came to 12 bases. Only in-frame clones appear in the TCRdb table, and some are missing; sequencing was by immunoSEQ multiplex PCR. The repertoire consists of 200,000 to 250,000 clones, with about 79% occurring once and the leading ten covering about 3.7%. The chain couples TRBV14 to TRBJ1-3; D is possibly TRBD1 (6 bases). What was sequenced was PBMCs or T cells enriched from blood (not recorded which). The clonotype was recovered from a woman in her sixties or seventies who had recovered from COVID-19. DNA of the CDR3: TGTGCCAGCAGCCAAGAAGGGGGAACAGTTGGAAACACCATATATTTT. It specifies CASSQEGGTVGNTIYF.